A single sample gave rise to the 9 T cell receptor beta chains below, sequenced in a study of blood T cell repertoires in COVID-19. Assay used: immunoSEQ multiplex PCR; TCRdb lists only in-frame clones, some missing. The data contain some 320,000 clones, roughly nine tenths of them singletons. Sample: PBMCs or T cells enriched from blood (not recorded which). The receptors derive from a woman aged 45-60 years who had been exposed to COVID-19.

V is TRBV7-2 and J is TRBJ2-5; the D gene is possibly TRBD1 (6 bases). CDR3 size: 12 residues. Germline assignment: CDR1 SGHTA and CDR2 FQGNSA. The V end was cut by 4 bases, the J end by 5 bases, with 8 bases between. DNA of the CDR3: TGTGCCAGCAGCTCAGGGGTTGAGACCCAGTACTTC. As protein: CASSSGVETQYF.

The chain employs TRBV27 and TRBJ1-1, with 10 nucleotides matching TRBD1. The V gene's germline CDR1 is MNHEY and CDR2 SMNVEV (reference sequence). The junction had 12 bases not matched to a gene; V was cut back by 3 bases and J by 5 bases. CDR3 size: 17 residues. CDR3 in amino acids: CASSFPAPGQGTTEAFF. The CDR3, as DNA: TGTGCCAGCAGTTTCCCGGCGCCGGGACAGGGGACGACTGAAGCTTTCTTT.

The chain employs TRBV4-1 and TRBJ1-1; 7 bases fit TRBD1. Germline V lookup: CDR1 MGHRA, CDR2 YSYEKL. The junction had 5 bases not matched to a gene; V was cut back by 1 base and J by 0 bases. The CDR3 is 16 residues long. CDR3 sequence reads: CASSQGQGVMNTEAFF. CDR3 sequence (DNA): TGCGCCAGCAGCCAAGGGCAGGGGGTAATGAACACTGAAGCTTTCTTT.

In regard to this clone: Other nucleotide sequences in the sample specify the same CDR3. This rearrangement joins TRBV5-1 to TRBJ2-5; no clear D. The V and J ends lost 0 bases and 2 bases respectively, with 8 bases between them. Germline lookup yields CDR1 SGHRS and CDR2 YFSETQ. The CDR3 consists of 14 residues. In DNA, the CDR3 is TGCGCCAGCAGCTTGGGGTCCGGGCAAGAGACCCAGTACTTC. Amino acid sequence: CASSLGSGQETQYF.

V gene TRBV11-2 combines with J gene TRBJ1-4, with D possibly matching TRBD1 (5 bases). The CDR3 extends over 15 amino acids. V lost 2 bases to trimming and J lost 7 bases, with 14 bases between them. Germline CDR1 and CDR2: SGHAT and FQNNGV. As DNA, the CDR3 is TGTGCCAGCAGCTTATCGGGGGGGTACGGTGAAAAACTGTTTTTT. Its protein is CASSLSGGYGEKLFF.

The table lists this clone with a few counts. The CDR3 spells CASSLYGSETSTDTQYF. The CDR3 nucleotides are TGCGCCAGCAGCTTGTATGGTTCAGAGACTAGCACAGATACGCAGTATTTT. This chain joins TRBV5-1 and TRBJ2-3; no definite D call. The CDR3 runs to 17 residues. The ends were cut back, 1 base at V and 0 bases at J, with 15 bases in the middle. Germline CDR1 reads SGHRS; CDR2 reads YFSETQ. The complete variable domain, with remaining parts taken from reference TRBV5-1 and TRBJ2-3, reads KAGVTQTPRYLIKTRGQQVTLSCSPISGHRSVSWYQQTPGQGLQFLFEYFSETQRNKGNFPGRFSGRQFSNSRSEMNVSTLELGDSALYLCASSLYGSETSTDTQYFGPGTRLTVL.

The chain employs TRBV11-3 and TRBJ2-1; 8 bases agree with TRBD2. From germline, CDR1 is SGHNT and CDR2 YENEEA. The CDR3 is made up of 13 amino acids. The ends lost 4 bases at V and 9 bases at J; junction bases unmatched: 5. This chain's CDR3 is CASSSSGGGEQFF. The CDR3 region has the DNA TGTGCCAGCAGCTCAAGCGGGGGCGGTGAGCAGTTCTTC.

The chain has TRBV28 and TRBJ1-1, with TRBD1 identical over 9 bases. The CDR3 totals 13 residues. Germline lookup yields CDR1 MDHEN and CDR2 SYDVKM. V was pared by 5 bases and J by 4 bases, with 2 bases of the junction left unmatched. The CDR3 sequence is CASSPGQGTEAFF. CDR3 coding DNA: TGTGCCAGCAGTCCGGGACAGGGCACTGAAGCTTTCTTT. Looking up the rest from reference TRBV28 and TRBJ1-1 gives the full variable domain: DVKVTQSSRYLVKRTGEKVFLECVQDMDHENMFWYRQDPGLGLRLIYFSYDVKMKEKGDIPEGYSVSREKKERFSLILESASTNQTSMYLCASSPGQGTEAFFGQGTRLTVV.

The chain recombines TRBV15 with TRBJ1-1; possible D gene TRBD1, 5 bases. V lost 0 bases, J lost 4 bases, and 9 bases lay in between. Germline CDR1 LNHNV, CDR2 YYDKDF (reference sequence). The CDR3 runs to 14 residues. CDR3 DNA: TGTGCCACCAGCAGAGAACGGGGGATCACTGAAGCTTTCTTT. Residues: CATSRERGITEAFF. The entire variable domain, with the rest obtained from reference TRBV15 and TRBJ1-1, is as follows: DAMVIQNPRYQVTQFGKPVTLSCSQTLNHNVMYWYQQKSSQAPKLLFHYYDKDFNNEADTPDNFQSRRPNTSFCFLDIRSPGLGDTAMYLCATSRERGITEAFFGQGTRLTVV.